Shown below are 17 T cell receptor beta chains from a single sample sequenced in a study of control samples from healthy donors and cancer patients. This table comes from immunoSEQ multiplex PCR, and its TCRdb copy is limited to in-frame clones, with some not included. The sample records approximately 150,000 clones, about nine tenths being singletons. Specimen: blood. Receptors were obtained from a woman in her thirties or forties in good health.

This clone was detected once. This rearrangement joins TRBV5-1 to TRBJ2-3; 15 positions agree with TRBD2. With 4 bases clipped from V and 2 bases from J, the junction kept 5 bases outside the gene matches. Germline V gene data show CDR1 as SGHRS and CDR2 as YFSETQ. The CDR3 totals 17 residues. In nucleotides, the CDR3 is TGCGCCAGCAGCCAGGGACTAGCGGGGGGAACCACAGATACGCAGTATTTT. As protein: CASSQGLAGGTTDTQYF.

The gene calls are TRBV29-1 and TRBJ2-7, with D unresolved. CDR3 size: 13 residues. Trimming took 0 bases from V and 5 from J, leaving 11 bases between them. From germline, CDR1 is SQVTM and CDR2 ANQGSEA. CDR3 loop: CSVEDGYRDEQYF. CDR3 DNA: TGCAGCGTTGAAGATGGGTACAGAGACGAGCAGTACTTC.

V and J are TRBV7-5 and TRBJ2-7; TRBD2 is taken as the D call from the table, unchecked against the DNA. TRBV7-5 counts as a pseudogene. The CDR3 covers 16 residues. The CDR3 reads CARSFPNSGDSYEQYF. The CDR3 nucleotides read TGTGCCAGAAGCTTCCCCAATAGCGGGGACTCCTACGAGCAGTACTTC.

In this sample, this clone turned up a few times. The V call is TRBV10-3, the J call TRBJ1-5; 9 bases match TRBD1. Germline lookup yields CDR1 ENHRY and CDR2 SYGVKD. The CDR3 is 14 amino acids. Losses at the gene ends were 6 bases for V and 6 bases for J; bases not matched to a gene: 6. CDR3 in amino acids: CAISVGTGSQPQHF. The CDR3 DNA follows: TGTGCCATCAGCGTTGGGACAGGGAGTCAGCCCCAGCATTTT.

This chain uses TRBV19 with TRBJ2-7; D perhaps matches TRBD1 (8 bases). Trimming pared 4 bases from V and 7 bases from J, leaving 14 bases between. This CDR3 spans 13 amino acids. CDR1 is LNHDA and CDR2 is SQIVND in the germline V gene (reference sequence). This CDR3 reads CASSTLQGGEQYF. The CDR3 DNA reads as TGTGCCAGTAGTACCCTACAGGGGGGGGAGCAGTACTTC. Based on the CDR3 plus reference TRBV19 and TRBJ2-7, the full variable domain is DGGITQSPKYLFRKEGQNVTLSCEQNLNHDAMYWYRQDPGQGLRLIYYSQIVNDFQKGDIAEGYSVSREKKESFPLTVTSAQKNPTAFYLCASSTLQGGEQYFGPGTRLTVT.

This chain uses TRBV13 with TRBJ1-4; TRBD1 is a possible D gene (5 bases). The CDR3 totals 13 residues. Looked up from germline, CDR1 is PRHDT and CDR2 is FYEKMQ (reference sequence). With 5 bases removed from V and 6 bases from J, the gap between germline ends came to 10 bases. CDR3 nucleotides: TGTGCCAGCAGCGAGGGGCGCGATGAAAAACTGTTTTTT. Translation gives CASSEGRDEKLFF.

The V gene is TRBV6-5, the J gene TRBJ2-1; TRBD1 matches 10 bases. The length of the CDR3 is 15 residues. V lost 6 bases and J lost 7; bases outside the gene matches: 9. CDR1 and CDR2 (germline): MNHEY, SVGAGI. This CDR3 reads CASSLGQGFRNEQFF. The CDR3 nucleotides are TGTGCCAGCAGCTTGGGACAGGGGTTCCGAAATGAGCAGTTCTTC.

V usage is TRBV7-9 and J usage is TRBJ1-1, with a tentative D call TRBD1 (5 bases). This CDR3 comprises 14 residues. Trimming removed 11 bases at V and 3 bases at J, with 19 bases between. Germline values: CDR1 SEHNR, CDR2 FQNEAQ (reference sequence). CDR3 sequence: CAPGALDRYTEAFF. DNA for the CDR3: TGTGCCCCCGGGGCACTCGACAGATACACTGAAGCTTTCTTT.

The chain combines TRBV11-2 with TRBJ2-1; D gene unclear. The CDR3 sequence is 15 residues long. Trimming stripped 4 bases from V and 0 bases from J, with 10 bases between. CDR1 is SGHAT, CDR2 FQNNGV, per germline. The CDR3 bases are TGTGCCAGCAGCTCAGTACAGAGCTCCTACAATGAGCAGTTCTTC. Translation: CASSSVQSSYNEQFF.

The V and J genes are TRBV3-1 (or the pseudogene TRBV3-2) and TRBJ1-3; TRBD1 is a possible D gene (5 bases). The CDR3 extends over 15 amino acids. V shed 0 bases and J shed 2 bases, with 8 bases lying between them. Looked up from germline, CDR1 is LGHDT and CDR2 is YNNKEL (reference sequence). The CDR3 sequence is CASSQEEGTGNTIYF. DNA for the CDR3: TGTGCCAGCAGCCAAGAGGAGGGGACTGGAAACACCATATATTTT.

The chain links TRBV5-1 to TRBJ2-3, with D perhaps being TRBD1 or TRBD2 (5 bases each). The CDR3 extends over 15 amino acids. Trimming shortened V by 5 bases and J by 3 bases, and 16 bases separated the two germline ends. Per the germline V gene, CDR1 is SGHRS and CDR2 is YFSETQ. DNA for the CDR3: TGCGCCAGCAGGTTACGGAGCGAGGGGACAGATACGCAGTATTTT. Residues: CASRLRSEGTDTQYF.

The V and J genes are TRBV5-1 and TRBJ1-1, with D perhaps matching TRBD1 (5 bases). Germline-derived CDR1 and CDR2 are SGHRS and YFSETQ. The length of the CDR3 is 15 residues. Trimming left V 4 bases short and J 5 bases short, with 18 bases between. CDR3 DNA sequence: TGCGCCAGCAGCCCATCCCCTGGGGGGTTAACTGAAGCTTTCTTT. This translates into CASSPSPGGLTEAFF.

The chain recombines TRBV10-3 with TRBJ1-5; 9 nucleotides align to TRBD1. Germline trimming cut 2 bases from V and 3 bases from J; bases unmatched to any gene: 11. CDR3 size: 18 residues. Germline V gene data show CDR1 as ENHRY and CDR2 as SYGVKD. The CDR3 spells CAISEGVGQGFTNQPQHF. CDR3 bases: TGTGCCATCAGTGAGGGAGTGGGACAGGGTTTTACCAATCAGCCCCAGCATTTT.

The chain carries TRBV9 and TRBJ2-7; weak D call: TRBD1 (6 bases). The CDR3 is made up of 14 amino acids. V lost 4 bases and J lost 4, with 15 bases in between. Germline assignment: CDR1 SGDLS and CDR2 YYNGEE. The CDR3 spells CASSPTRQAYEQYF. The CDR3 DNA reads as TGTGCCAGCAGCCCAACGAGACAGGCTTACGAGCAGTACTTC.

The chain is built from TRBV6-5 and TRBJ1-1; TRBD1 agrees at 7 bases. This CDR3 has 14 residues. The J segment lost 1 base and the V segment lost 6 bases, leaving 5 bases of the junction unmatched. Germline V CDR1 and CDR2: MNHEY, SVGAGI. CDR3 bases: TGTGCCAGCAGGGACAGGTCGCGGAACACTGAAGCTTTCTTT. This encodes CASRDRSRNTEAFF.

The chain is built from TRBV29-1 and TRBJ2-1, with 8 nucleotides matching TRBD2. The CDR3 has 13 residues. V gave up 6 bases and J gave up 7 bases; unmatched junction bases: 8. Per germline, CDR1 SQVTM and CDR2 ANQGSEA. In nucleotides, the CDR3 is TGCAGCGTATCCGGGACTAGTATAAATGAGCAGTTCTTC. Encoded protein: CSVSGTSINEQFF.

V and J are TRBV10-2 and TRBJ2-5, with TRBD2 matching 9 bases. The CDR3 sequence is 14 residues long. Germline V gives CDR1 WSHSY, CDR2 SAAADI. V shed 6 bases and J 5 bases; nucleotides not matched to a gene: 7. The CDR3 DNA sequence: TGCGCCAGCAGCGGCGGGGGGGCCCTGGAGACCCAGTACTTC. Protein product: CASSGGGALETQYF.